These 25 T cell receptor beta chains were sequenced from one sample in a study of OX40 agonist ivuxolimab in advanced cancers. Data came from immunoSEQ multiplex PCR; TCRdb stores just in-frame clones and leaves some out. The sample includes around 27,000 clones, about four fifths of them seen just once. Sequenced material: CD4+ or CD8+ T cells sorted from blood, taken in a trial of the OX40 agonist ivuxolimab. The receptors here all came from an adult with an advanced solid tumor such as melanoma, head and neck, liver or kidney cancer.

This clone is a singleton in its sample. The V gene is TRBV4-1, the J gene TRBJ2-3, with 8 bases aligning to TRBD2. V trimming: 3 bases; J trimming: 0 bases; junction bases outside the gene matches: 11. Germline CDR1 and CDR2: MGHRA and YSYEKL. This CDR3 is 18 amino acids long. CDR3 DNA: TGCGCCAGCAGCCATGGTGATACTAGCGGATCTAGCACAGATACGCAGTATTTT. Encoded protein: CASSHGDTSGSSTDTQYF.

The genes are TRBV19 and TRBJ2-1; 12 bases fit TRBD1. This CDR3 is built from 15 residues. Germline V lookup: CDR1 LNHDA, CDR2 SQIVND (reference sequence). V shed 5 bases, J shed 6 bases, and the junction held 5 bases outside the gene matches. CDR3 sequence (DNA): TGTGCCAGTAGTCGGGACAGGGGGCTATTCAATGAGCAGTTCTTC. Protein product: CASSRDRGLFNEQFF.

The chain recombines TRBV4-3 with TRBJ1-2; D perhaps matches TRBD1 (5 bases). V lost 2 bases, J lost 5 bases, and 21 bases lay in between. CDR1 is LGHNA, CDR2 YSLEER, per germline. This CDR3 is built from 17 residues. CDR3 loop: CASSQTPAQGKRYGYTF. The CDR3 DNA reads as TGCGCCAGCAGCCAAACGCCCGCGCAGGGTAAGAGGTATGGCTACACCTTC.

This chain uses TRBV4-3 with TRBJ1-2; the D is unclear. Germline V CDR1 and CDR2: LGHNA, YSLEER. The CDR3 contains 14 residues. Deletions cut 1 base from V and 4 bases from J, with 10 bases between. CDR3 sequence (DNA): TGCGCCAGCAGCCAAGGTAGAGGACTCTATGGCTACACCTTC. This codes for CASSQGRGLYGYTF.

The chain uses TRBV16 and TRBJ1-6, with D maybe TRBD1 (6 bases). The CDR3 is 16 residues long. Trimming took off 3 bases at V and 8 bases at J, with 17 bases between the two ends. Germline CDR1 and CDR2: KGHSY and FQNENV. The CDR3 coding sequence is TGTGCCAGCAGCCAGTATGCAGGGGCAGTCGATTCACCCCTCCACTTT. It codes for CASSQYAGAVDSPLHF.

This chain links TRBV7-9 with TRBJ1-1; D is undetermined. The CDR3 consists of 9 residues. The germline CDR1 and CDR2 sequences are SEHNR and FQNEAQ (reference sequence). The V and J ends lost 11 bases and 10 bases respectively, with 11 bases between them. The CDR3 here is CALRHGAFF. CDR3 nucleotides: TGTGCCCTCCGGCACGGAGCTTTCTTT. Variable domain in full (rest from reference TRBV7-9 and TRBJ1-1): DTGVSQNPRHKITKRGQNVTFRCDPISEHNRLYWYRQTLGQGPEFLTYFQNEAQLEKSRLLSDRFSAERPKGSFSTLEIQRTEQGDSAMYLCALRHGAFFGQGTRLTVV.

The chain is built from TRBV2 and TRBJ2-7; 8 bases match TRBD1. CDR3 length: 14 amino acids. The ends lost 6 bases at V and 5 bases at J; junction bases unmatched: 9. Germline CDR1 is SNHLY and CDR2 is FYNNEI. This chain's CDR3 is CASRPGQAVNEQYF. The CDR3, as DNA: TGTGCCAGCAGGCCGGGACAGGCTGTCAACGAGCAGTACTTC.

This clone was seen just once. CDR3 sequence reads: CASSSRRGTGTGELFF. The CDR3 DNA follows: TGTGCCAGCAGCTCCAGGAGGGGGACCGGCACCGGGGAGCTGTTTTTT. The V call is TRBV7-8, the J call TRBJ2-2, with D perhaps matching TRBD1 or TRBD2 (6 bases each). Trimming removed 4 bases at V and 4 bases at J, with 16 bases between. Germline-derived CDR1 and CDR2 are SGHVS and FQNEAQ. The CDR3 extends over 16 amino acids. The whole variable domain, filled in from reference TRBV7-8 and TRBJ2-2, reads GAGVSQSPRYKVAKRGQDVALRCDPISGHVSLFWYQQALGQGPEFLTYFQNEAQLDKSGLPSDRFFAERPEGSVSTLKIQRTQQEDSAVYLCASSSRRGTGTGELFFGEGSRLTVL.

The V call is TRBV27, the J call TRBJ1-2; 9 bases agree with TRBD1. The CDR3 has 15 residues. Germline assignment: CDR1 MNHEY and CDR2 SMNVEV (reference sequence). The V segment lost 5 bases and the J segment 0 bases; nucleotides outside the gene matches: 4. CDR3: CASSDGTGPNYGYTF. The CDR3 nucleotides are TGTGCCAGCAGTGATGGGACAGGGCCTAACTATGGCTACACCTTC.

The chain combines TRBV27 with TRBJ1-2, with no clear D. CDR1 and CDR2 from the germline V gene are MNHEY and SMNVEV (reference sequence). V gave up 1 base and J gave up 0 bases, with 3 bases separating them. The CDR3 is made up of 13 amino acids. For the CDR3, the DNA is TGTGCCAGCAGTTTATACCCTAACTATGGCTACACCTTC. Translated: CASSLYPNYGYTF.

V is TRBV2 and J is TRBJ1-1; the D gene is possibly TRBD1 (5 bases). CDR1 SNHLY and CDR2 FYNNEI come from the germline V gene. This CDR3 has 15 residues. Trimming pared 6 bases from V and 0 bases from J, leaving 14 bases between. The CDR3 protein is CASSLTTVLNTEAFF. The CDR3 bases are TGTGCCAGCAGCCTCACGACAGTATTGAACACTGAAGCTTTCTTT.

This clone was counted a few times. The chain joins TRBV7-8 to TRBJ2-7; TRBD2 aligns across 13 bases. CDR1 is SGHVS and CDR2 is FQNEAQ in the germline V gene. The CDR3 sequence is 16 residues long. Trimming removed 5 bases from V and 2 bases from J; junction bases left unmatched: 6. CDR3 residues: CASSTPGTSGAYEQYF. CDR3 in DNA: TGTGCCAGCAGCACCCCCGGGACTAGCGGGGCCTACGAGCAGTACTTC.

The V and J genes are TRBV4-1 and TRBJ2-3; D may be TRBD1 (5 bases). V was trimmed by 0 bases and J by 1 base, leaving 11 bases between them. CDR1 MGHRA and CDR2 YSYEKL come from the germline V gene. The CDR3 totals 16 residues. CDR3 amino acids: CASSQDSGFGTDTQYF. CDR3 bases: TGCGCCAGCAGCCAAGACTCAGGGTTCGGCACAGATACGCAGTATTTT.

In its sample, this clone was seen a few times. The genes are TRBV4-3 and TRBJ2-3, with 7 bases lining up with TRBD2. The V segment lost 0 bases and the J segment 4 bases; nucleotides outside the gene matches: 10. In germline, CDR1 is LGHNA, CDR2 YSLEER. The CDR3 is made up of 17 amino acids. CDR3 in amino acids: CASSQDGGGREADTQYF. DNA of the CDR3: TGCGCCAGCAGCCAAGATGGGGGAGGGCGCGAAGCAGATACGCAGTATTTT.

The sample holds a few counts of this clone. The V call is TRBV4-1, the J call TRBJ1-1; TRBD1 might be the D (6 bases). The CDR3 sequence is 17 residues long. The germline gives CDR1 MGHRA, CDR2 YSYEKL. Deletions cut 0 bases from V and 0 bases from J, with 14 bases between. The CDR3, as DNA: TGCGCCAGCAGCCAAGAGGTGACAGGCCGGGTGAACACTGAAGCTTTCTTT. Its protein is CASSQEVTGRVNTEAFF.

This chain uses TRBV6-5 with TRBJ2-7, with 9 bases identical to TRBD1. Per germline, CDR1 MNHEY and CDR2 SVGAGI. Losses at the gene ends were 2 bases for V and 2 bases for J; bases not matched to a gene: 1. The CDR3 runs 14 residues. This CDR3 reads CASSYGTGTYEQYF. DNA of the CDR3: TGTGCCAGCAGTTACGGGACAGGGACCTACGAGCAGTACTTC.

By share of the sample, this clone is medium-sized. The rearrangement uses TRBV4-2 and TRBJ2-7; the match to TRBD2 covers 8 bases. After removal of 0 bases from V and 1 base from J, the junction contained 5 bases not matched to a gene. This CDR3 is 16 amino acids long. Germline CDR1 reads LGHNA; CDR2 reads YNFKEQ. CDR3 loop: CASSQDLGGGSYEQYF. CDR3 nucleotides: TGTGCCAGCAGCCAAGACCTCGGGGGGGGATCCTACGAGCAGTACTTC.

V and J are TRBV5-6 and TRBJ1-2, with 9 positions matching TRBD1. There are 16 residues in the CDR3. V shed 4 bases and J 4 bases; nucleotides not matched to a gene: 11. CDR1 is SGHDT, CDR2 YYEEEE, per germline. DNA of the CDR3: TGTGCCAGCAGCGCGGCCCGGACAGGGGATGCCTATGGCTACACCTTC. Translation: CASSAARTGDAYGYTF.

The chain joins TRBV9 to TRBJ2-3, with TRBD2 matching 9 bases. With V trimmed by 2 bases and J by 4 bases, 5 bases remained unmatched. The CDR3 consists of 15 residues. CDR1 SGDLS and CDR2 YYNGEE come from the germline V gene. Here the CDR3 reads CASSVSGGGADTQYF. The CDR3, as DNA: TGTGCCAGCAGCGTTAGCGGGGGCGGGGCAGATACGCAGTATTTT.

The chain combines TRBV7-2 with TRBJ2-5, with 10 bases that match TRBD1. The CDR3 is made up of 19 amino acids. CDR1 and CDR2 from the germline V gene are SGHTA and FQGNSA. J was trimmed by 5 bases and V by 5 bases; bases with no gene match: 20. This CDR3 reads CASSGQGEQVWATSETQYF. The CDR3 DNA follows: TGTGCCAGCAGCGGACAGGGGGAACAAGTTTGGGCAACAAGTGAGACCCAGTACTTC.

The rearrangement joins TRBV18 to TRBJ2-1; 9 bases agree with TRBD2. Germline V lookup: CDR1 KGHSH, CDR2 LQKENI. J lost 0 bases, V lost 3 bases, and 9 bases had no gene match. The CDR3 loop spans 18 amino acids. CDR3 bases: TGTGCCAGCTCACCGAGCGGGGGGCCCCCCAACTCCTACAATGAGCAGTTCTTC. Protein product: CASSPSGGPPNSYNEQFF.

This chain connects TRBV9 to TRBJ1-1; D is uncertain. The germline V gene encodes CDR1 SGDLS and CDR2 YYNGEE. The CDR3 extends over 14 amino acids. The ends were cut back, 0 bases at V and 0 bases at J, with 6 bases in the middle. The CDR3 sequence is CASSVGNLNTEAFF. CDR3 DNA: TGTGCCAGCAGCGTAGGGAACCTGAACACTGAAGCTTTCTTT. The full variable domain, completed using reference TRBV9 and TRBJ1-1, is DSGVTQTPKHLITATGQRVTLRCSPRSGDLSVYWYQQSLDQGLQFLIQYYNGEERAKGNILERFSAQQFPDLHSELNLSSLELGDSALYFCASSVGNLNTEAFFGQGTRLTVV.

The chain links TRBV6-6 to TRBJ1-1, with D tentatively TRBD1 (6 bases). The length of the CDR3 is 14 residues. V was pared by 5 bases and J by 3 bases, with 13 bases between. The germline V gene has CDR1 MNHNY and CDR2 SVGAGI (reference sequence). CDR3 sequence reads: CASSLRGGDTEAFF. Here the CDR3 DNA reads TGTGCCAGCAGTCTTAGGGGGGGGGACACTGAAGCTTTCTTT.

The chain carries TRBV10-2 and TRBJ2-3; 9 bases map to TRBD2. CDR1 and CDR2 (germline): WSHSY, SAAADI. After removal of 6 bases from V and 5 bases from J, the junction contained 12 bases not matched to a gene. The CDR3 runs to 16 residues. CDR3 in amino acids: CASSLLAGGPRDTQYF. CDR3 sequence (DNA): TGCGCCAGCAGCCTACTAGCGGGTGGGCCCCGAGATACGCAGTATTTT.

V usage is TRBV19 and J usage is TRBJ1-1, with TRBD1 as a possible D gene (5 bases). Trimming left V 5 bases short and J 0 bases short, with 10 bases between. This CDR3 spans 14 amino acids. CDR1 and CDR2 from the germline V gene are LNHDA and SQIVND (reference sequence). CDR3 nucleotide sequence: TGTGCCAGTAGTTACCGACAGCTGAACACTGAAGCTTTCTTT. It yields the protein CASSYRQLNTEAFF.